The 8 T cell receptor beta chains below come from one sample, sequenced in a study of control samples from healthy donors and cancer patients. Method: immunoSEQ multiplex PCR; TCRdb's copy keeps in-frame clones and lacks some. This sample yields about 110,000 clones, of which around 80% are seen a single time; roughly 6.5% belongs to the top ten. Sequencing input: blood. These receptor sequences come from a man aged 18 to 35 in good health.

This sequence joins TRBV5-1 and TRBJ2-6; D is unresolved. This CDR3 region has 16 residues. Trimming took off 0 bases at V and 0 bases at J, with 7 bases between the two ends. Germline CDR1 reads SGHRS; CDR2 reads YFSETQ. CDR3 loop: CASSLEVGSGANVLTF. CDR3 coding DNA: TGCGCCAGCAGCTTGGAGGTGGGCTCTGGGGCCAACGTCCTGACTTTC.

J is TRBJ1-2 and V is TRBV9; TRBD1 aligns across 10 bases. The CDR3 is made up of 16 amino acids. Trimming cost V 0 bases and J 3 bases; bases outside gene matches: 5. Germline-derived CDR1 and CDR2 are SGDLS and YYNGEE. CDR3 sequence (DNA): TGTGCCAGCAGCGTAGGCCGGGACAGGGGACACTATGGCTACACCTTC. Translation: CASSVGRDRGHYGYTF. The full variable domain, its missing parts supplied by reference TRBV9 and TRBJ1-2, is DSGVTQTPKHLITATGQRVTLRCSPRSGDLSVYWYQQSLDQGLQFLIQYYNGEERAKGNILERFSAQQFPDLHSELNLSSLELGDSALYFCASSVGRDRGHYGYTFGSGTRLTVV.

The V call is TRBV2, the J call TRBJ1-5; D remains unclear. V was clipped by 0 bases and J by 6 bases, with 6 bases between them. Germline V gene data show CDR1 as SNHLY and CDR2 as FYNNEI. This CDR3 is 13 amino acids long. As DNA, the CDR3 is TGTGCCAGCAGTGAAGCCTGGACTCAGCCCCAGCATTTT. Translated, it gives CASSEAWTQPQHF.

The rearrangement joins TRBV4-3 to TRBJ2-1; 12 bases agree with TRBD2. CDR1 LGHNA and CDR2 YSLEER come from the germline V gene. Germline trimming cut 0 bases from V and 6 bases from J; bases unmatched to any gene: 3. The CDR3 spans 16 residues. The CDR3 coding sequence is TGCGCCAGCAGCCAAGATCTAGCGGGGGGGATCAATGAGCAGTTCTTC. This codes for CASSQDLAGGINEQFF.

Remarks on this clone: The sample holds other DNA sequences that translate to the same CDR3. This chain joins TRBV19 and TRBJ1-1; D is uncertain. The CDR3 is 15 amino acids. Germline V CDR1 and CDR2: LNHDA, SQIVND (reference sequence). V dropped 4 bases and J dropped 0 bases, with 12 bases sitting between them. The chain's CDR3 is CASSTPDGLNTEAFF. CDR3 nucleotides: TGTGCCAGTAGTACTCCGGACGGATTGAACACTGAAGCTTTCTTT.

The chain carries TRBV5-1 and TRBJ1-1; D might be TRBD1 (5 bases). Trimming pared 4 bases from V and 7 bases from J, leaving 14 bases between. Germline-derived CDR1 and CDR2 are SGHRS and YFSETQ. The CDR3 has 13 amino acids. The CDR3 loop is CASSVFGGNEAFF. For the CDR3, the DNA is TGCGCCAGCAGCGTATTTGGGGGGAATGAAGCTTTCTTT.

The chain employs TRBV5-6 and TRBJ2-7; D is perhaps TRBD1 or TRBD2 (5 bases each). V lost 1 base, J lost 2 bases, and 16 bases lay in between. In germline, CDR1 is SGHDT, CDR2 YYEEEE. This CDR3 is 16 amino acids long. The CDR3 protein is CASSLNEGSRTYEQYF. Here the CDR3 DNA reads TGTGCCAGCAGCTTGAACGAGGGGTCTAGGACCTACGAGCAGTACTTC.

This clone was seen a few times. The chain uses TRBV19 and TRBJ1-5, with D possibly TRBD1 on 6 matching bases. The CDR3 covers 15 residues. Trimming cost V 4 bases and J 3 bases, with 13 bases left between them. Germline V gene lookup returns CDR1 LNHDA and CDR2 SQIVND (reference sequence). CDR3 residues: CASSSPSGVNQPQHF. CDR3 bases: TGTGCCAGTAGTAGCCCCTCAGGGGTCAATCAGCCCCAGCATTTT.